A single TCR beta chain is shown here with its context. Antigen specificity is unknown. This record comes from a study of a mutant IDH1 vaccine in newly diagnosed glioma. Study background: Before enrollment, patients got radiotherapy alone, temozolomide alone, or mostly the combination.

Trimming cost V 0 bases and J 1 base, with 15 bases left between them. This CDR3 comprises 17 residues. Germline CDR1 reads LNHNV; CDR2 reads YYDKDF (reference sequence). Study observations and caveats: Pseudoprogression apparently tracked independently of changes in top peripheral T cell clonotypes.

Indicated time point: baseline, week 1 (first vaccination visit). Treatment specified: pre-vaccination baseline after standard-of-care therapy. The astrocytomas were IDH1-mutant, ATRX-negative, and WHO grade 3 or 4. The protocol was immunoSEQ multiplex PCR, while the TCRdb copy is restricted to in-frame clones and leaves out a portion. The sample has tens of thousands of clones, over 70% seen once. The chain employs TRBV15 and TRBJ1-2, with TRBD1 as a possible D gene (5 bases). This TCR came from a man aged 30 to 45 with glioma. The sequencing here drew on PBMCs, taken from a glioma patient treated with radiotherapy, temozolomide or both. CDR3 region: CATSRDRRGGVNYGYTF. The CDR3 nucleotides read TGTGCCACCAGCAGAGATCGTCGGGGCGGTGTTAACTATGGCTACACCTTC.